The 17 T cell receptor beta chains reported below all come from one sample, sequenced in a study of CD8 T cells in ankylosing spondylitis. TCRdb reanalysed the 5' RACE reads using MiXCR and keeps one entry per CDR3 protein. The sample includes some 840,000 distinct CDR3 sequences, 12% seen only once; the top ten take approximately 0.5%. Study-wide points: Characteristic of ankylosing spondylitis blood, it appeared, was a TCR beta motif comprising about eight highly homologous variants.

These TCRs' antigens remain unknown. Source material: blood, either unsorted or a sorted T cell fraction (not recorded which). Receptors originate from a male donor with ankylosing spondylitis.

This chain joins TRBV7-9 and TRBJ2-7, with 7 positions matching TRBD1. The CDR3 has 16 amino acids. Trimming took 3 bases from V and 4 from J; bases not matched to a gene: 12. The germline V gene has CDR1 SEHNR and CDR2 FQNEAQ (reference sequence). This CDR3 reads CASSFPTGPSGYEQYF. CDR3 bases: TGTGCCAGCAGCTTCCCGACAGGGCCCTCAGGATACGAGCAGTACTTC.

The sample holds a few counts of this clonotype. The V call is TRBV5-1, the J call TRBJ2-7; a possible D gene is TRBD1 (6 bases). Per germline, CDR1 SGHRS and CDR2 YFSETQ. CDR3 length equals 14 residues. Trimming removed 6 bases at V and 0 bases at J, with 13 bases between. CDR3 DNA: TGCGCCAGCACGAGACAGGCCAGCTCCTACGAGCAGTACTTC. Translated: CASTRQASSYEQYF.

V gene TRBV20-1 combines with J gene TRBJ1-3, with no clear D. Trimming stripped 6 bases from V and 0 bases from J, with 12 bases between. The CDR3 is 14 amino acids. CDR1 and CDR2 from the germline V gene are DFQATT and SNEGSKA (reference sequence). The CDR3: CSASPPYSGNTIYF. DNA for the CDR3: TGCAGTGCCAGTCCACCTTACTCTGGAAACACCATATATTTT.

In its sample, this clonotype was seen once. Here the CDR3 reads CASNPSVYNEQFF. The CDR3 DNA reads as TGTGCCAGCAACCCTAGTGTCTACAATGAGCAGTTCTTC. The rearrangement uses TRBV6-6 and TRBJ2-1; no definite D call. The CDR3 spans 13 residues. Germline-derived CDR1 and CDR2 are MNHNY and SVGAGI (reference sequence). V was cut by 7 bases and J by 3 bases, with 10 bases left in between.

The rearrangement uses TRBV4-3 and TRBJ2-5; no reliable D call. V was trimmed by 3 bases and J by 5 bases, leaving 10 bases between them. Germline lookup yields CDR1 LGHNA and CDR2 YSLEER. The CDR3 runs to 13 residues. CDR3 amino acids: CASSQLVDETQYF. CDR3 in DNA: TGCGCCAGCAGCCAGCTTGTGGACGAGACCCAGTACTTC.

The sample holds many counts of this clonotype. The chain recombines TRBV20-1 with TRBJ2-3, with TRBD2 matching over 10 bases. Per germline, CDR1 DFQATT and CDR2 SNEGSKA (reference sequence). With V trimmed by 0 bases and J by 5 bases, 5 bases remained unmatched. The CDR3 is made up of 15 amino acids. The CDR3 sequence is CSARELAGLGDTQYF. The CDR3 DNA reads TGCAGTGCTAGAGAACTAGCGGGACTTGGAGATACGCAGTATTTT.

Only a few counts were recorded for this clonotype. J is TRBJ2-7 and V is TRBV5-5; TRBD1 matches at 7 bases. This CDR3 has 15 amino acids. V trimming: 3 bases; J trimming: 5 bases; junction bases outside the gene matches: 11. Germline loops: CDR1 SGHKS, CDR2 YYEKEE (reference sequence). CDR3 nucleotide sequence: TGTGCCAGCAGCTCCGACTACAGGGGCAGGGACGAGCAGTACTTC. This translates into CASSSDYRGRDEQYF.

V gene TRBV25-1 combines with J gene TRBJ2-1; possible D gene TRBD2, 6 bases. V was trimmed by 4 bases and J by 5 bases, leaving 24 bases between them. CDR3 length: 18 residues. Germline CDR1 reads MGHDK; CDR2 reads SYGVNS. The CDR3 region is CASSGPSEGTRYHNEQFF. CDR3 bases: TGTGCCAGCAGTGGGCCTTCGGAGGGAACGCGATACCACAATGAGCAGTTCTTC. The full variable domain, completed using reference TRBV25-1 and TRBJ2-1, is EADIYQTPRYLVIGTGKKITLECSQTMGHDKMYWYQQDPGMELHLIHYSYGVNSTEKGDLSSESTVSRIRTEHFPLTLESARPSHTSQYLCASSGPSEGTRYHNEQFFGPGTRLTVL.

Only a few counts were recorded for this clonotype. The chain links TRBV20-1 to TRBJ2-2, with D tentatively TRBD1 (6 bases). From germline, CDR1 is DFQATT and CDR2 SNEGSKA (reference sequence). V gave up 1 base and J gave up 6 bases, with 9 bases separating them. The CDR3 length is 13 residues. The CDR3 DNA sequence: TGCAGTGCTAGAGTGCCAGGGGCCGGGGAGCTGTTTTTT. Translation gives CSARVPGAGELFF.

This clonotype showed up just a few times. The chain employs TRBV7-9 and TRBJ2-7; D is perhaps TRBD1 or TRBD2 (5 bases each). CDR3 length: 15 amino acids. V was cut by 6 bases and J by 1 base, with 16 bases left in between. CDR1 is SEHNR, CDR2 FQNEAQ, per germline (reference sequence). The CDR3 region has the DNA TGTGCCAGCAGTTCAAGCGGTCAGGGTTCCTACGAGCAGTACTTC. Its protein is CASSSSGQGSYEQYF. Together with reference TRBV7-9 and TRBJ2-7, the CDR3 gives the full variable domain: DTGVSQNPRHKITKRGQNVTFRCDPISEHNRLYWYRQTLGQGPEFLTYFQNEAQLEKSRLLSDRFSAERPKGSFSTLEIQRTEQGDSAMYLCASSSSGQGSYEQYFGPGTRLTVT.

The V gene is TRBV4-1, the J gene TRBJ2-1; 7 nucleotides agree with TRBD2. Unmatched junction bases numbered 8, after V lost 1 base and J lost 2 bases. Germline CDR1 reads MGHRA; CDR2 reads YSYEKL. The CDR3 totals 17 residues. The CDR3 sequence is CASSQVKGGVTYNEQFF. CDR3 coding DNA: TGCGCCAGCAGCCAAGTGAAGGGAGGGGTCACCTACAATGAGCAGTTCTTC.

This clonotype was picked up many times. The gene calls are TRBV5-1 and TRBJ1-5; D is unclear. V dropped 4 bases and J dropped 1 base, with 6 bases sitting between them. Germline CDR1 reads SGHRS; CDR2 reads YFSETQ. The length of the CDR3 is 13 residues. The CDR3 sequence: CASSMDSNQPQHF. The CDR3 DNA follows: TGCGCCAGCAGCATGGACAGCAATCAGCCCCAGCATTTT. Drawing the rest from reference TRBV5-1 and TRBJ1-5, the complete variable domain is KAGVTQTPRYLIKTRGQQVTLSCSPISGHRSVSWYQQTPGQGLQFLFEYFSETQRNKGNFPGRFSGRQFSNSRSEMNVSTLELGDSALYLCASSMDSNQPQHFGDGTRLSIL.

This clonotype has a handful of counts. The rearrangement uses TRBV5-1 and TRBJ1-1, with D possibly being TRBD1 (5 bases). Trimming shortened V by 2 bases and J by 3 bases, and 11 bases separated the two germline ends. In germline, CDR1 is SGHRS, CDR2 YFSETQ. This CDR3 spans 14 amino acids. The DNA for the CDR3 is TGCGCCAGCAGCTTTACAGGTCGGGACACTGAAGCTTTCTTT. Translated, it gives CASSFTGRDTEAFF.

The CDR3 loop is CASSLEPQYRDTEAFF. The CDR3 nucleotides are TGCGCCAGCAGCTTGGAACCCCAGTACAGGGACACTGAAGCTTTCTTT. The chain has TRBV5-1 and TRBJ1-1; TRBD1 is a possible D gene (6 bases). The CDR3 spans 16 residues. Deletions cut 0 bases from V and 3 bases from J, with 15 bases between. Looked up from germline, CDR1 is SGHRS and CDR2 is YFSETQ.

The chain links TRBV4-2 to TRBJ2-7, with D possibly being TRBD2 (6 bases). The germline V gene encodes CDR1 LGHNA and CDR2 YNFKEQ. Deletions cut 0 bases from V and 6 bases from J, with 12 bases between. The CDR3 has 14 residues. CDR3 sequence: CASSQDGSNVEQYF. The CDR3 nucleotides read TGTGCCAGCAGCCAAGACGGGAGTAATGTCGAGCAGTACTTC.

In its sample, this clonotype was seen a few times. This sequence joins TRBV9 and TRBJ2-5, with 11 bases aligning to TRBD2. Germline V gene sequence: CDR1 SGDLS, CDR2 YYNGEE. CDR3 length equals 16 residues. With 2 bases clipped from V and 1 base from J, the junction kept 4 bases outside the gene matches. The CDR3 loop is CASSVGLAGGQETQYF. The DNA of the CDR3 is TGTGCCAGCAGCGTGGGGCTAGCGGGGGGCCAAGAGACCCAGTACTTC.

V and J are TRBV6-2 or TRBV6-3 and TRBJ2-1, with 9 bases fitting TRBD2. This CDR3 has 18 amino acids. J gave up 9 bases and V 0 bases, and 15 bases lay outside the gene matches. Germline-derived CDR1 and CDR2 are MNHEY and SVGEGT. CDR3 protein: CASSYSGGSGRGGGEQFF. As DNA, the CDR3 is TGTGCCAGCAGTTACTCAGGCGGTAGCGGGAGAGGGGGCGGTGAGCAGTTCTTC.